Listed below are T cell receptor beta chains from one sample, sequenced in a study of T cell responses to AZD1222 COVID-19 vaccine. TCRdb's copy holds only in-frame clones and misses some; the assay was immunoSEQ multiplex PCR. The table shows some 110,000 clones, with about 80% occurring only once. The source material was peripheral blood, sampled on day 0 of AZD1222 vaccination. These receptors came from an adult in good health. CDR3s include the opening cysteine and the closing phenylalanine or tryptophan. A D gene is named only where the DNA matches it firmly. Clone size appears in some rows only: once, few, many, or a class for an expanded clone.

CDR3aa	CDR3nt	abundance	d_gene	v_gene	j_gene
CASSDSRTLGEQFF	TGTGCCAGCAGTGACTCCAGGACGTTAGGGGAGCAGTTCTTC	NA	NA	TRBV6-4	TRBJ2-1
CASSAVDSSSYNSPLHF	TGTGCCAGCAGTGCCGTAGACAGTAGCTCCTATAATTCACCCCTCCACTTT	once	NA	TRBV6-1	TRBJ1-6
CASNPDRGIYNEQFF	TGTGCCAGTAATCCGGACAGGGGGATTTACAATGAGCAGTTCTTC	NA	TRBD1	TRBV19	TRBJ2-1
CASSRREQETQYF	TGCGCCAGCAGCCGGAGAGAACAAGAGACCCAGTACTTC	NA	NA	TRBV4-1	TRBJ2-5
CASSYLGFGYPEAFF	TGTGCCAGCAGTTACCTCGGATTTGGGTACCCTGAAGCTTTCTTT	few	NA	TRBV6-2/TRBV6-3	TRBJ1-1
CAWSPRRNTEAFF	TGTGCCTGGAGTCCCAGGCGGAACACTGAAGCTTTCTTT	NA	NA	TRBV30	TRBJ1-1
CASSLAGRAGGPGNTIYF	TGTGCCAGCAGCTTAGCGGGGCGGGCAGGGGGCCCTGGAAACACCATATATTTT	NA	TRBD1	TRBV7-2	TRBJ1-3
CASGQSNEKLFF	TGTGCCAGTGGACAGTCAAATGAAAAACTGTTTTTT	once	NA	TRBV27	TRBJ1-4
CASSRDGSSGNTIYF	TGTGCCAGTAGCCGAGACGGCAGCTCTGGAAACACCATATATTTT	few	NA	TRBV19	TRBJ1-3
CASSLEGNSGNTIYF	TGCGCCAGCAGCTTGGAAGGGAACTCTGGAAACACCATATATTTT	NA	NA	TRBV5-1	TRBJ1-3
CASTAGGLTGELFF	TGTGCCAGCACGGCAGGGGGCCTCACCGGGGAGCTGTTTTTT	NA	TRBD1	TRBV2	TRBJ2-2
CASSLAGGLVDTQYF	TGTGCCAGCAGCTTAGCGGGAGGGCTGGTAGATACGCAGTATTTT	NA	TRBD2	TRBV7-9	TRBJ2-3
CASSPGPGASDTQYF	TGCGCCAGCAGCCCCGGTCCGGGGGCTTCAGATACGCAGTATTTT	NA	NA	TRBV4-1	TRBJ2-3
CASSLREGGSNQPQHF	TGTGCCAGCAGCTTAAGAGAGGGAGGAAGCAATCAGCCCCAGCATTTT	NA	NA	TRBV7-2	TRBJ1-5
CASSLGYGYTF	TGTGCCAGCAGCTTAGGTTATGGCTACACCTTC	NA	NA	TRBV11-2	TRBJ1-2
CASSQVGGASTGELFF	TGCGCCAGCAGCCAAGTGGGGGGGGCGAGCACCGGGGAGCTGTTTTTT	NA	NA	TRBV4-1	TRBJ2-2
CASSPGLVGTGELFF	TGCGCCAGCAGCCCCGGACTAGTTGGCACCGGGGAGCTGTTTTTT	once	TRBD2	TRBV5-1	TRBJ2-2
CATNPADNSPLHF	TGTGCCACAAACCCTGCAGACAATTCACCCCTCCACTTT	NA	NA	TRBV10-3	TRBJ1-6
CASSVQGAGELFF	TGTGCCAGCAGTGTCCAGGGGGCCGGGGAGCTGTTTTTT	NA	TRBD1	TRBV6-4	TRBJ2-2
CASSPWLAGGFGNEQFF	TGTGCCAGCAGTCCCTGGTTAGCAGGGGGCTTTGGGAATGAGCAGTTCTTC	NA	TRBD1	TRBV28	TRBJ2-1
CASSGPGNYEQYF	TGTGCCAGCAGTGGGCCAGGGAACTACGAGCAGTACTTC	NA	NA	TRBV25-1	TRBJ2-7
CASSLGGQVGEKLFF	TGTGCCAGCAGTTTGGGGGGGCAGGTTGGGGAAAAACTGTTTTTT	NA	NA	TRBV28	TRBJ1-4
CAISETGFTEAFF	TGTGCCATCAGTGAGACCGGGTTCACTGAAGCTTTCTTT	NA	NA	TRBV10-3	TRBJ1-1
CASSLTSGSFNEQFF	TGTGCCAGCAGCTTAACTAGCGGGAGTTTCAATGAGCAGTTCTTC	NA	TRBD2	TRBV11-3	TRBJ2-1
CASSLETGSYEQYF	TGTGCCAGCAGCTTAGAAACAGGGTCGTACGAGCAGTACTTC	NA	NA	TRBV11-2	TRBJ2-7
CASSVPDTQYF	TGTGCCAGCAGTGTGCCAGATACGCAGTATTTT	NA	NA	TRBV28	TRBJ2-3
CASSPFDEQFF	TGTGCCAGCTCACCATTCGACGAGCAGTTCTTC	NA	NA	TRBV18	TRBJ2-1
CASRVTGGDGYTF	TGTGCCAGCCGCGTGACAGGCGGAGATGGCTACACCTTC	NA	NA	TRBV6-5	TRBJ1-2
CASSVTGTAQETQYF	TGCGCCAGCAGCGTAACCGGGACAGCCCAAGAGACCCAGTACTTC	NA	TRBD1	TRBV5-1	TRBJ2-5
CASSLGTSGRAGNEQFF	TGTGCCAGTAGTCTCGGGACTAGCGGGAGGGCAGGGAATGAGCAGTTCTTC	NA	TRBD2	TRBV19	TRBJ2-1
CASSLAGTYEQYF	TGTGCCAGCAGCTTGGCCGGAACTTACGAGCAGTACTTC	NA	NA	TRBV5-5	TRBJ2-7
CAWSIIADTQYF	TGTGCCTGGAGCATCATTGCAGATACGCAGTATTTT	NA	NA	TRBV30	TRBJ2-3
CASSSDRTEAFF	TGTGCCAGCAGTTCGGACAGGACTGAAGCTTTCTTT	NA	TRBD1	TRBV6-2/TRBV6-3	TRBJ1-1
CASSIEHFGNSVGNQPQHF	TGTGCCAGTAGTATAGAGCACTTCGGGAATTCGGTTGGCAATCAGCCCCAGCATTTT	NA	NA	TRBV19	TRBJ1-5
CASSLAPITDTQYF	TGTGCCAGCAGCCTCGCCCCCATAACAGATACGCAGTATTTT	once	NA	TRBV3-1/TRBV3-2	TRBJ2-3
CASGPGQGFFSNQPQHF	TGTGCCAGCGGACCGGGACAGGGCTTTTTTAGCAATCAGCCCCAGCATTTT	NA	TRBD1	TRBV27	TRBJ1-5
CASSPPAGKAFF	TGTGCCAGCAGCCCCCCTGCCGGGAAGGCTTTCTTT	NA	NA	TRBV5-4	TRBJ1-1
CAWSLGPGQPQHF	TGTGCCTGGAGTTTAGGGCCGGGACAGCCCCAGCATTTT	NA	NA	TRBV30	TRBJ1-5
CASSRPVGGLAGGDNEQFF	TGTGCCAGCAGCCGCCCTGTGGGAGGTCTAGCGGGAGGGGACAATGAGCAGTTCTTC	once	TRBD2	TRBV3-1/TRBV3-2	TRBJ2-1
CASSARDPSGTTDTQYF	TGTGCCAGCAGCGCTAGGGACCCCTCGGGGACCACAGATACGCAGTATTTT	few	NA	TRBV9	TRBJ2-3
CASSRVHGGELAKNIQYF	TGTGCCAGCAGTCGGGTTCATGGGGGCGAACTAGCCAAAAACATTCAGTACTTC	NA	NA	TRBV11-3	TRBJ2-4
CASSPRASKDTQYF	TGTGCCAGCTCACCACGGGCCTCGAAAGATACGCAGTATTTT	NA	NA	TRBV18	TRBJ2-3
CASSTPSNQPQHF	TGTGCCAGCAGTACCCCAAGTAATCAGCCCCAGCATTTT	NA	NA	TRBV25-1	TRBJ1-5
CASSFKVNTEAFF	TGTGCCAGCAGTTTCAAGGTAAACACTGAAGCTTTCTTT	few	NA	TRBV6-2/TRBV6-3	TRBJ1-1
CASSIEGRGSEQYF	TGTGCCAGTAGTATAGAAGGCAGGGGGAGCGAGCAGTACTTC	NA	TRBD1	TRBV19	TRBJ2-7